Here is one TCR beta chain with its context. Its specificity is unknown. This CDR3 has 19 amino acids. V was clipped by 1 base and J by 0 bases, with 16 bases between them. Germline lookup yields CDR1 LGHDT and CDR2 YNNKEL (reference sequence). This entry belongs to a study of blood T cells in healthy people across ages. In each sample, at least 6.5 million PBMCs were isolated. Primed by a sample-barcoded 5' primer and a J-beta primer mix, a second PCR proceeded for about 7 to 12 cycles. TCRdb reprocessed the 5' RACE reads with MiXCR, giving one entry per CDR3 protein. The sample has 270,000 or so distinct CDR3 sequences, 25% to 30% seen once. Study-level findings and limits: Roughly linear age-related decline in beta diversity appeared, significant by age 40.

Input material: blood. The TCR comes from a woman aged 70-85 years in good health. This sequence joins TRBV3-1 and TRBJ2-6, with D maybe TRBD2 (6 bases). The CDR3 nucleotides are TGTGCCAGCAGCCAAGCAAAGGTACTCGGGGGCTCTGGGGCCAACGTCCTGACTTTC. This translates into CASSQAKVLGGSGANVLTF. Drawing the rest from reference TRBV3-1 and TRBJ2-6, the complete variable domain is DTAVSQTPKYLVTQMGNDKSIKCEQNLGHDTMYWYKQDSKKFLKIMFSYNNKELIINETVPNRFSPKSPDKAHLNLHINSLELGDSAVYFCASSQAKVLGGSGANVLTFGAGSRLTVL.